The 24 T cell receptor beta chains listed next were all sequenced from one sample in a study of CD8+CD57+ T cells in acquired aplastic anemia. According to the study, genomic DNA was the template for TCR beta VDJ and CDR3 profiling. TCRdb reprocessed the reads with MiXCR, giving one entry per CDR3 protein. Found here are about 120,000 distinct CDR3 sequences, about 50% of them singletons; the top ten hold approximately 28%. In patients chosen for sequencing, flow cytometry had shown CD8+CD57+ cell expansion. Material for sequencing was sorted CD4+, CD8+, or CD8+CD57+ T cells (not recorded which) from PBMCs. These receptors were collected from a human donor with aplastic anemia.

V is TRBV2 and J is TRBJ2-2; D gene uncertain. Trimming took off 7 bases at V and 0 bases at J, with 12 bases between the two ends. This CDR3 region has 15 residues. Looked up from germline, CDR1 is SNHLY and CDR2 is FYNNEI. In DNA, the CDR3 is TGTGCCAGCAATAGTCGCGGAACGAACACCGGGGAGCTGTTTTTT. It yields the protein CASNSRGTNTGELFF.

The rearrangement uses TRBV2 and TRBJ2-7; D assignment may be TRBD1 or TRBD2 (7 bases each). Germline loops: CDR1 SNHLY, CDR2 FYNNEI. The CDR3 runs 15 residues. V lost 4 bases and J lost 5, with 18 bases in between. The CDR3 is CASSAFREGANEQYF. CDR3 in DNA: TGTGCCAGCAGTGCATTCAGGGAGGGGGCCAACGAGCAGTACTTC.

CDR3 DNA: TGTGCCATCAGTGAGTCTAGCGGGAGAACCTACGAGCAGTACTTC. It encodes CAISESSGRTYEQYF. V and J are TRBV10-3 and TRBJ2-7; 9 bases match TRBD2. This CDR3 contains 15 residues. Germline CDR1 ENHRY, CDR2 SYGVKD. V was pared by 0 bases and J by 2 bases, with 2 bases of the junction left unmatched.

In regard to this clonotype: Likely a read error: the CDR3 ends without its conserved phenylalanine or tryptophan. CDR3 loop: CASSSWEAVEAFL. In nucleotides, the CDR3 is TGTGCCAGTAGTAGCTGGGAGGCAGTTGAAGCTTTCTTG. V usage is TRBV19 and J usage is TRBJ1-1; the D is unclear. The germline gives CDR1 LNHDA, CDR2 SQIVND (reference sequence). CDR3 length equals 13 residues. V lost 4 bases, J lost 7 bases, and 13 bases lay in between.

V usage is TRBV5-1 and J usage is TRBJ2-3; TRBD2 matches at 9 bases. With V trimmed by 3 bases and J by 4 bases, 3 bases remained unmatched. There are 14 residues in the CDR3. The germline V gene has CDR1 SGHRS and CDR2 YFSETQ. The CDR3, as DNA: TGCGCCAGCAGCTCGCGCGGGGGGGCAGATACGCAGTATTTT. Amino acids: CASSSRGGADTQYF.

The chain employs TRBV9 and TRBJ2-7, with D perhaps TRBD2 (5 bases). Germline V gene sequence: CDR1 SGDLS, CDR2 YYNGEE. The germline V and J ends were trimmed by 0 bases and 1 base, with 8 bases remaining between them. This CDR3 has 14 amino acids. The CDR3 DNA sequence: TGTGCCAGCAGCGTAGGGTCGGGGTCCTACGAGCAGTACTTC. Amino acid sequence: CASSVGSGSYEQYF.

This clonotype was found once. V and J are TRBV7-6 and TRBJ1-1; D is undetermined. With 1 base removed from V and 4 bases from J, the gap between germline ends came to 7 bases. Germline CDR1 SGHVS, CDR2 FNYEAQ. The CDR3 covers 13 residues. The CDR3 reads CASSLGVTTEAFF. In DNA form, the CDR3 reads TGTGCCAGCAGCTTAGGGGTCACCACTGAAGCTTTCTTT.

V usage is TRBV12-3 or TRBV12-4 and J usage is TRBJ1-2; no reliable D call. The CDR3 is 12 amino acids. V shed 6 bases and J shed 6 bases, with 11 bases lying between them. Here the CDR3 reads CASSPMKDGYTF. The CDR3 nucleotides read TGTGCCAGCAGCCCCATGAAGGATGGCTACACCTTC.

About this clonotype itself: A much larger clone differs from this one at a single base, so this may be a read error. This chain uses TRBV20-1 with TRBJ2-5, with D possibly called TRBD1 or TRBD2 (7 bases each). The CDR3 sequence is 18 residues long. V lost 0 bases and J lost 9, with 29 bases in between. In germline, CDR1 is DFQATT, CDR2 SNEGSKA (reference sequence). CDR3 bases: TGCAGTGCTAGAGACAGGGGGAAAGTCGGGAGGTACCTGGAGGCCCAGTACTTC. It is translated as CSARDRGKVGRYLEAQYF.

The chain is built from TRBV10-3 and TRBJ1-1; D remains unclear. V lost 5 bases and J lost 5, with 9 bases in between. This CDR3 region has 12 residues. Germline CDR1 reads ENHRY; CDR2 reads SYGVKD. DNA of the CDR3: TGTGCCATCAGTTCAGTTGGGACTGAAGCTTTCTTT. Protein: CAISSVGTEAFF.

In the case of this clonotype: The germline gene is not matched at one end of the junction; a read error may be the cause. The V and J genes are TRBV6-1 and TRBJ2-3, with 8 nucleotides matching TRBD2. The CDR3 loop spans 18 amino acids. Germline V gene lookup returns CDR1 MNHNS and CDR2 SASEGT. CDR3 sequence (DNA): TGTGCCAGCAGTGCATATGGGTGGGCGGGAGGAGACACAGATACGCGGTATTTT. It specifies CASSAYGWAGGDTDTRYF.

V and J are TRBV20-1 and TRBJ2-7, with 16 nucleotides matching TRBD2. Per the germline V gene, CDR1 is DFQATT and CDR2 is SNEGSKA (reference sequence). This CDR3 is 16 amino acids long. Unmatched junction bases numbered 7, after V lost 4 bases and J lost 4 bases. The CDR3 DNA reads TGCAGTGCTAAACAGGGACTAGCGGGGGGGTTTTACGAGCAGTACTTC. Its protein product is CSAKQGLAGGFYEQYF.

In this sample, this clonotype turned up many times. This chain uses TRBV12-3 or TRBV12-4 with TRBJ1-1; D not certain. The CDR3 totals 13 residues. The ends were cut back, 4 bases at V and 3 bases at J, with 9 bases in the middle. In nucleotides, the CDR3 is TGTGCCAGCAGTTACCTTGGGGACACTGAAGCTTTCTTT. It yields the protein CASSYLGDTEAFF.

V usage is TRBV18 and J usage is TRBJ1-2, with D uncertain. The length of the CDR3 is 14 residues. The ends were cut back, 5 bases at V and 2 bases at J, with 12 bases in the middle. Per germline, CDR1 KGHSH and CDR2 LQKENI. The CDR3 coding sequence is TGTGCCAGCTCAAGCTCGCGGGAAAACTATGGCTACACCTTC. The encoded protein is CASSSSRENYGYTF.

V is TRBV29-1 and J is TRBJ2-1; 7 nucleotides align to TRBD1. Per germline, CDR1 SQVTM and CDR2 ANQGSEA. V lost 3 bases to trimming and J lost 4 bases; unmatched junction nucleotides: 9. This CDR3 spans 15 amino acids. As DNA, the CDR3 is TGCAGCGTTGAGGGGTACGCGGACAGGTACAATGAGCAGTTCTTC. As protein: CSVEGYADRYNEQFF.

CDR3 sequence (DNA): TGTGCCAGTAGTGGTGTCGGGAGCTCCTACAATGAGCAGTTCTTC. It encodes CASSGVGSSYNEQFF. This rearrangement joins TRBV19 to TRBJ2-1; possible D gene TRBD2, 6 bases. Trimming took 5 bases from V and 0 from J, leaving 11 bases between them. From germline, CDR1 is LNHDA and CDR2 SQIVND (reference sequence). CDR3 length: 15 residues.

This chain links TRBV6-1 with TRBJ2-7, with 9 nucleotides matching TRBD1. The CDR3 has 14 amino acids. Germline-derived CDR1 and CDR2 are MNHNS and SASEGT. After removal of 5 bases from V and 7 bases from J, the junction contained 9 bases not matched to a gene. The chain's CDR3 is CASSTYRGRGEQYF. The DNA for the CDR3 is TGTGCCAGCAGTACGTACAGGGGGCGAGGGGAGCAGTACTTC.

The chain carries TRBV29-1 and TRBJ2-7; D is uncertain. CDR1 SQVTM and CDR2 ANQGSEA come from the germline V gene. This CDR3 spans 13 amino acids. The V end lost 6 bases, the J end lost 0 bases, and 12 bases lay between the germline ends. CDR3: CSVSLESSYEQYF. The CDR3 bases are TGCAGCGTGAGCCTAGAGAGCTCCTACGAGCAGTACTTC.

This chain joins TRBV10-3 and TRBJ2-7, with unresolved D. The CDR3 is made up of 12 amino acids. Between the trimmed V and J ends, which lost 2 bases and 1 base, there was a span of 3 bases. Germline V gene data show CDR1 as ENHRY and CDR2 as SYGVKD. CDR3 region: CAISEPSYEQYF. The DNA of the CDR3 is TGTGCCATCAGTGAGCCGTCCTACGAGCAGTACTTC.

There are many counts of this clonotype. The chain joins TRBV7-8 to TRBJ2-5; D not certain. The CDR3 is 15 amino acids. CDR1 SGHVS and CDR2 FQNEAQ come from the germline V gene. Trimming stripped 5 bases from V and 2 bases from J, with 15 bases between. CDR3: CASSLLGSEQETQYF. The CDR3, as DNA: TGTGCCAGCAGCCTCCTGGGCAGCGAACAAGAGACCCAGTACTTC.

CDR3 DNA: TGCAGTGCTAGAGTCGGGCAGGGAGATGGCTACACCTTC. Encoded protein: CSARVGQGDGYTF. The rearrangement uses TRBV20-1 and TRBJ1-2; tentative D call: TRBD1 (5 bases). V gave up 1 base and J gave up 6 bases, with 12 bases separating them. Per the germline V gene, CDR1 is DFQATT and CDR2 is SNEGSKA (reference sequence). The CDR3 spans 13 residues.

This clonotype was counted a single time. The V gene is TRBV5-1, the J gene TRBJ2-7; 8 positions agree with TRBD2. The CDR3 runs to 14 residues. Germline CDR1 SGHRS, CDR2 YFSETQ. The V segment lost 3 bases and the J segment 3 bases; nucleotides outside the gene matches: 5. CDR3 DNA: TGCGCCAGCAGCTCAGCGGGGGCCAGCTACGAGCAGTACTTC. This sequence encodes CASSSAGASYEQYF. The full variable domain, rest sourced from reference TRBV5-1 and TRBJ2-7, is KAGVTQTPRYLIKTRGQQVTLSCSPISGHRSVSWYQQTPGQGLQFLFEYFSETQRNKGNFPGRFSGRQFSNSRSEMNVSTLELGDSALYLCASSSAGASYEQYFGPGTRLTVT.

The rearrangement joins TRBV7-8 to TRBJ1-5; no definite D call. Looked up from germline, CDR1 is SGHVS and CDR2 is FQNEAQ. The CDR3 runs 16 residues. Trimming shortened V by 1 base and J by 1 base, and 11 bases separated the two germline ends. For the CDR3, the DNA is TGTGCCAGCAGCTTAGTCTCGTTGGGGAGCAATCAGCCCCAGCATTTT. The encoded protein is CASSLVSLGSNQPQHF.

In its sample, this clonotype was seen many times. The rearrangement joins TRBV19 to TRBJ1-5; D gene ambiguous. Trimming shortened V by 8 bases and J by 8 bases, and 16 bases separated the two germline ends. This CDR3 comprises 13 residues. Germline V gene lookup returns CDR1 LNHDA and CDR2 SQIVND (reference sequence). The chain's CDR3 is CASSAGHGEPQHF. DNA of the CDR3: TGTGCCAGTTCAGCGGGTCATGGGGAGCCCCAGCATTTT.